This T cell receptor beta chain is drawn from a study of T cell repertoires in cytomegalovirus infection. Findings of the study overall: HLA-C-restricted CMV-specific TCR beta clonotypes prevailed in the ex vivo response.

This CDR3 is built from 16 residues. Trimming removed 3 bases at V and 4 bases at J, with 16 bases between. In this sample, this clonotype turned up a few times. Its target is unknown. A single record per CDR3 protein comes from TCRdb applying MiXCR to the reads. The table has fewer than 550,000 distinct CDR3 sequences, 16% seen once; the top ten hold under 30%. Sequencing used CD8+ T cells from PBMCs. The receptor's source is a human donor in good health (CMV status not recorded). Some clones in this sample may be carry-over from other donors' samples. V usage is TRBV12-3 or TRBV12-4 and J usage is TRBJ1-5; no reliable D call. CDR3 DNA: TGTGCCAGCAGTTTTTGGTTTGCCTTGGGGAATCAGCCCCAGCATTTT. It specifies CASSFWFALGNQPQHF.